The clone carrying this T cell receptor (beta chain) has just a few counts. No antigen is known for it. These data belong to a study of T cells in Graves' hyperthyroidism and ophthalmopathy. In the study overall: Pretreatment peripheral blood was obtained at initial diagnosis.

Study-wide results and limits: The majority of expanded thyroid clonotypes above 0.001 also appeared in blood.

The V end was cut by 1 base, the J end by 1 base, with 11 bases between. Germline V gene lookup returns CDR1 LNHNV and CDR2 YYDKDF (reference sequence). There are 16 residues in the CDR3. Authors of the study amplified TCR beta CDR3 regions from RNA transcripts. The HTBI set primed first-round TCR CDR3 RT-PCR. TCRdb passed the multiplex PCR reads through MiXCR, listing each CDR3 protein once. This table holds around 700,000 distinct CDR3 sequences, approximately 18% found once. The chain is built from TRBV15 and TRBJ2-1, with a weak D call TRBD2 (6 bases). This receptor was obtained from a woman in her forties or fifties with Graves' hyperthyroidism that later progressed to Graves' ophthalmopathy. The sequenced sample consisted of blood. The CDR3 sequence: CATSRGRGLSYNEQFF. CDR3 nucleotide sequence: TGTGCCACCAGCAGAGGGCGGGGCCTGTCCTACAATGAGCAGTTCTTC.